Below, 18 T cell receptor beta chains from the same sample are listed, as sequenced in a study of cytomegalovirus exposure and HLA in healthy donors. The PCR ran on 60 Vbeta and 13 Jbeta primers. Sequencing was performed with immunoSEQ multiplex PCR; in TCRdb, only in-frame clones are kept and a portion is missing. The sample has under 140,000 clones; more than 70% are singletons. Sequenced material: PBMCs. The origin of the receptors is a woman aged 55-70 years in good health and CMV-seropositive.

The V gene is TRBV15, the J gene TRBJ2-1; TRBD1 is a possible D gene (6 bases). In germline, CDR1 is LNHNV, CDR2 YYDKDF (reference sequence). This CDR3 spans 14 amino acids. With 5 bases removed from V and 4 bases from J, the gap between germline ends came to 12 bases. CDR3 nucleotide sequence: TGTGCCACCAGCTCGGGACATCTTTACAATGAGCAGTTCTTC. It codes for CATSSGHLYNEQFF.

The V gene is TRBV7-9, the J gene TRBJ2-3; 13 nucleotides align to TRBD2. V lost 5 bases to trimming and J lost 7 bases; unmatched junction nucleotides: 6. This CDR3 spans 15 amino acids. The V gene's germline CDR1 is SEHNR and CDR2 FQNEAQ (reference sequence). In nucleotides, the CDR3 is TGTGCCAGCAGCCAGACTAGCGGGGGGATGAATACGCAGTATTTT. As protein: CASSQTSGGMNTQYF.

Turning to this clone: This sample includes further DNA sequences coding for the same CDR3. The chain joins TRBV9 to TRBJ1-1, with 8 bases fitting TRBD1. Germline assignment: CDR1 SGDLS and CDR2 YYNGEE. V shed 1 base, J shed 2 bases, and the junction held 1 base outside the gene matches. The CDR3 is 14 residues long. The CDR3 reads CASSVQGANTEAFF. The CDR3 region has the DNA TGTGCCAGCAGCGTACAGGGGGCAAACACTGAAGCTTTCTTT.

V is TRBV5-5 and J is TRBJ2-1; perhaps TRBD2 as D (5 bases). This CDR3 has 13 residues. The V gene's germline CDR1 is SGHKS and CDR2 YYEKEE (reference sequence). V gave up 2 bases and J gave up 7 bases, with 10 bases separating them. The CDR3 DNA reads TGTGCCAGCAGCTTAGGAAGGAGGAATGAGCAGTTCTTC. The encoded protein is CASSLGRRNEQFF.

In this sample, this clone turned up a few times. This rearrangement joins TRBV4-1 to TRBJ2-5, with a possible D match to TRBD2 (5 bases). The V end was cut by 4 bases, the J end by 2 bases, with 11 bases between. The V gene's germline CDR1 is MGHRA and CDR2 YSYEKL. The CDR3 is 14 residues long. The CDR3 coding sequence is TGCGCCAGCAGCCGCGAGGGAAGACAAGAGACCCAGTACTTC. It yields the protein CASSREGRQETQYF.

This clone was counted a few times. The chain joins TRBV29-1 to TRBJ2-2; D remains unclear. This CDR3 region has 12 residues. Trimming removed 5 bases from V and 4 bases from J, with 8 bases in between. From germline, CDR1 is SQVTM and CDR2 ANQGSEA. The CDR3 here is CSVTGGTGELFF. CDR3 coding DNA: TGCAGCGTTACGGGTGGCACCGGGGAGCTGTTTTTT.

This clone was detected many times. The chain couples TRBV27 to TRBJ2-7, with D possibly being TRBD2 (7 bases). The CDR3 covers 14 residues. Trimming stripped 3 bases from V and 4 bases from J, with 13 bases between. Germline V gene data show CDR1 as MNHEY and CDR2 as SMNVEV (reference sequence). The CDR3 loop reads CASSFRGAQYEQYF. CDR3 DNA: TGTGCCAGCAGTTTCCGGGGGGCCCAATACGAGCAGTACTTC.

The chain has TRBV30 and TRBJ1-2, with 7 nucleotides matching TRBD1. The V and J ends lost 4 bases and 7 bases, in that order; junction bases with no gene match: 12. The length of the CDR3 is 14 residues. In germline, CDR1 is GTSNPN, CDR2 SVGIG (reference sequence). The CDR3 DNA reads TGTGCCTGGAACACCGGGACAGCGGTGCCTGGCTACACCTTC. This translates into CAWNTGTAVPGYTF.

The V and J genes are TRBV7-3 and TRBJ2-2; D remains ambiguous. Germline loops: CDR1 SGHTA, CDR2 FQGTGA. V was pared by 5 bases and J by 6 bases, with 7 bases between. The CDR3 extends over 12 amino acids. The CDR3 protein is CASSIDSGELFF. DNA for the CDR3: TGTGCCAGCAGCATAGATTCCGGGGAGCTGTTTTTT.

This clone was seen once. The chain is built from TRBV27 and TRBJ1-2; perhaps TRBD1 as D (5 bases). The CDR3 length is 16 residues. V shed 4 bases and J shed 4 bases, with 19 bases lying between them. Germline loops: CDR1 MNHEY, CDR2 SMNVEV (reference sequence). In nucleotides, the CDR3 is TGTGCCAGCAGTTACATACCACCGGGGGGGGGCTATGGCTACACCTTC. Its translation is CASSYIPPGGGYGYTF.

The chain joins TRBV28 to TRBJ1-1, with 8 bases that match TRBD1. The CDR3 extends over 15 amino acids. V shed 6 bases and J 0 bases; nucleotides not matched to a gene: 6. Looked up from germline, CDR1 is MDHEN and CDR2 is SYDVKM. CDR3 coding DNA: TGTGCCAGCAGGCGCGGGGACAGGCTGAACACTGAAGCTTTCTTT. Translating it yields CASRRGDRLNTEAFF.

V gene TRBV19 combines with J gene TRBJ1-4; 8 bases are a match to TRBD1. Germline V gives CDR1 LNHDA, CDR2 SQIVND (reference sequence). J lost 6 bases, V lost 6 bases, and 6 bases had no gene match. CDR3 length: 14 residues. CDR3 DNA: TGTGCCAGTAGCTCAGGGGGCGACGATGAAAAACTGTTTTTT. Protein: CASSSGGDDEKLFF.

The chain has TRBV4-1 and TRBJ2-7; 7 bases align to TRBD2. Germline values: CDR1 MGHRA, CDR2 YSYEKL. V lost 3 bases to trimming and J lost 5 bases; unmatched junction nucleotides: 13. The CDR3 runs 16 residues. CDR3 in amino acids: CASSQASGGRANEQYF. The CDR3 DNA reads as TGCGCCAGCAGCCAGGCGTCGGGCGGGAGAGCCAACGAGCAGTACTTC.

This clone turned up a few times. This chain connects TRBV19 to TRBJ1-1; weak D call: TRBD1 (6 bases). The V gene's germline CDR1 is LNHDA and CDR2 SQIVND (reference sequence). V was pared by 8 bases and J by 7 bases, with 14 bases between. This CDR3 is built from 12 residues. The CDR3 sequence: CASLRGSHEAFF. The CDR3 region has the DNA TGTGCCAGTCTCAGGGGTTCCCATGAAGCTTTCTTT.

This chain links TRBV7-6 with TRBJ1-5; tentatively, D is TRBD1 (6 bases). Trimming cost V 5 bases and J 7 bases, with 15 bases left between them. This CDR3 contains 14 residues. Germline lookup yields CDR1 SGHVS and CDR2 FNYEAQ. The CDR3 DNA reads TGTGCCAGCAGCGAACAGGGAGCTCGGCAGCCCCAGCATTTT. It codes for CASSEQGARQPQHF.

The chain recombines TRBV28 with TRBJ1-1; D uncertain. The CDR3 runs 14 residues. Germline V gene lookup returns CDR1 MDHEN and CDR2 SYDVKM. V shed 5 bases and J shed 5 bases, with 15 bases lying between them. This CDR3 reads CASSTPDSRTEAFF. In DNA, the CDR3 is TGTGCCAGCAGTACGCCGGACTCTAGGACTGAAGCTTTCTTT. Supplemented by reference TRBV28 and TRBJ1-1, the full variable domain reads DVKVTQSSRYLVKRTGEKVFLECVQDMDHENMFWYRQDPGLGLRLIYFSYDVKMKEKGDIPEGYSVSREKKERFSLILESASTNQTSMYLCASSTPDSRTEAFFGQGTRLTVV.

This clone was recorded only once. V is TRBV5-1 and J is TRBJ2-1, with 10 bases fitting TRBD2. V lost 2 bases to trimming and J lost 6 bases; unmatched junction nucleotides: 5. The germline V gene encodes CDR1 SGHRS and CDR2 YFSETQ. The CDR3 spans 15 residues. The CDR3 loop is CASSFTSGIPNEQFF. Written as DNA, the CDR3 is TGCGCCAGCAGCTTCACTAGCGGGATTCCCAATGAGCAGTTCTTC.

The table lists this clone with a few counts. The chain links TRBV5-1 to TRBJ2-1; TRBD2 aligns across 8 bases. The V gene's germline CDR1 is SGHRS and CDR2 YFSETQ. J lost 2 bases, V lost 0 bases, and 1 base had no gene match. The CDR3 has 15 residues. The CDR3 DNA follows: TGCGCCAGCAGCTTGGCTAGCGGGCCCTACAATGAGCAGTTCTTC. This sequence encodes CASSLASGPYNEQFF.